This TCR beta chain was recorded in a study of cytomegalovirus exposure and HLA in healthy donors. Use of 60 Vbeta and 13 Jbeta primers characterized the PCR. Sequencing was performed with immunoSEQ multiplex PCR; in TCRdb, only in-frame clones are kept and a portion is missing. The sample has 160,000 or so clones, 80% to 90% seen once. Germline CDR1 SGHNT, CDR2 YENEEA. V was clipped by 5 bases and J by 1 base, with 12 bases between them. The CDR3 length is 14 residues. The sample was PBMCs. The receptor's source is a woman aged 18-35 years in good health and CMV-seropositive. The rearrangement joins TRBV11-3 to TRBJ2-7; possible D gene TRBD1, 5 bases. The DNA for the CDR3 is TGTGCCAGCAGCCCGGAAGACAGTTCCTACGAGCAGTACTTC. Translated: CASSPEDSSYEQYF.